The source of this TCR beta chain is a study of PD-1 blockade in classical Hodgkin lymphoma. Germline values: CDR1 MGHDK, CDR2 SYGVNS. The CDR3 runs 15 residues. V lost 3 bases and J lost 2, with 14 bases in between. The time point here: cycle 4 day 1 (C4D1), after less than 7 weeks of nivolumab. Brentuximab vedotin exposure varied among the patients, all of whom had relapsed after autologous stem cell transplantation. TCRdb keeps only in-frame clones here, not all; method: immunoSEQ multiplex PCR. Of some 48,000 clones in the sample, approximately 80% were seen once. Sequencing was performed on peripheral blood mononuclear cells (PBMCs), taken before the fourth cycle of nivolumab. The sequence was obtained from a human donor with classical Hodgkin lymphoma. The chain joins TRBV25-1 to TRBJ2-7; D not certain. The CDR3 is CASSDWTSFPYEQYF. CDR3 bases: TGTGCCAGCAGTGACTGGACCTCCTTCCCCTACGAGCAGTACTTC.